The subject of this entry is one T cell receptor (beta chain). The Seattle site enrolled patients during active infection and followed them longitudinally. This sample stems from a study of blood T cell repertoires in COVID-19. Looking at the study overall: Sample material is recorded as cDNA or gDNA derived from T cells, B-cell-depleted T cells, or PBMCs.

In germline, CDR1 is SGDLS, CDR2 YYNGEE. This CDR3 has 13 amino acids. V shed 3 bases and J shed 1 base, with 7 bases lying between them. Methods used by the authors: Reference gene primer amplification yielded estimated nucleated cell counts. Clones were read by immunoSEQ multiplex PCR, and TCRdb kept only the in-frame ones, dropping some. Clone size and V and J calls were adopted from that table, with D and trimming inferred from the DNA. The sample holds about 43,000 clones; about 83% are singletons and the top ten take approximately 3.8%. The sample was peripheral blood. The chain is built from TRBV9 and TRBJ1-1, with D possibly matching TRBD1 (6 bases). The receptor was derived from a man aged 35 to 55 with COVID-19, enrolled during active disease. CDR3 DNA sequence: TGTGCCAGCAGCGAGGGACAGAACACTGAAGCTTTCTTT. Protein sequence: CASSEGQNTEAFF.